This T cell receptor (beta chain) is drawn from a study of post-analysis software for immune sequencing data. Notes on the study in general: Strong co-clustering by F measure was evident for samples that had been prepared in the same batch. In patients, TRBV5-6, TRBV5-1 and TRBV20-1 belonged to five or six TRBV segments found more frequently than in controls.

CDR1 DFQATT and CDR2 SNEGSKA come from the germline V gene (reference sequence). Trimming removed 7 bases from V and 7 bases from J, with 11 bases in between. The length of the CDR3 is 11 residues. In this sample, this clonotype turned up a few times. Its antigen remains unidentified. The TCR beta cDNA libraries contained unique molecular identifiers. Some 500,000 cDNA molecules were obtained per 1 to 10 million input T cells. TCRdb fed the PCR reads into MiXCR, producing one record per CDR3 protein. The table lists under 200,000 distinct CDR3 sequences, 29% of them singletons. The TCR was taken from a girl younger than 18 with multiple sclerosis. Sequencing was carried out using blood. The V and J genes are TRBV20-1 and TRBJ2-1, with D maybe TRBD1 (5 bases). CDR3 sequence (DNA): TGCAGTGGGTCAGGGTCTAATGAGCAGTTCTTC. Translating gives CSGSGSNEQFF.